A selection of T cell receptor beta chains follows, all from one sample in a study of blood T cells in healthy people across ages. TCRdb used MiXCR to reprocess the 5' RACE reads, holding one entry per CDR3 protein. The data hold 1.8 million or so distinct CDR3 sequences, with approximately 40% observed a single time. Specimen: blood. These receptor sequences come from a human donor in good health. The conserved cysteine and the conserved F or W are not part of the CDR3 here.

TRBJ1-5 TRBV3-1 ASAGGGGGQPQH
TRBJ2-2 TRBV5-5 ASRPDTNTGELF
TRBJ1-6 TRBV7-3 ASSLQGGKNSPLH
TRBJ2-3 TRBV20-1 SASPADTQY
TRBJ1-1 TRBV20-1 SAFLGSTEAF
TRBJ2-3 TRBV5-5 ASSSVRTRDTGTQY
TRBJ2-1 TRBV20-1 SARTTRNNEQF
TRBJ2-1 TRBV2 ASSDGLADYNEQF
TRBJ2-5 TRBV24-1 ATSDPTADRGDQETQY
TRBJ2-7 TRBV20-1 SARGLGGSYEQY
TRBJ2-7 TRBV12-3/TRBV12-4 ASSLEARVGQY
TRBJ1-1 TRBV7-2 ASSLAPKVEAF
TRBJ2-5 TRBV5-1 ASSLRTQGAQETQY
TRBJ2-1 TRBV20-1 SAISTSGVGDEQF
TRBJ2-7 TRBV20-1 SARKRQGGYEQY
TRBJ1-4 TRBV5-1 ASSLRTTTNEKLF